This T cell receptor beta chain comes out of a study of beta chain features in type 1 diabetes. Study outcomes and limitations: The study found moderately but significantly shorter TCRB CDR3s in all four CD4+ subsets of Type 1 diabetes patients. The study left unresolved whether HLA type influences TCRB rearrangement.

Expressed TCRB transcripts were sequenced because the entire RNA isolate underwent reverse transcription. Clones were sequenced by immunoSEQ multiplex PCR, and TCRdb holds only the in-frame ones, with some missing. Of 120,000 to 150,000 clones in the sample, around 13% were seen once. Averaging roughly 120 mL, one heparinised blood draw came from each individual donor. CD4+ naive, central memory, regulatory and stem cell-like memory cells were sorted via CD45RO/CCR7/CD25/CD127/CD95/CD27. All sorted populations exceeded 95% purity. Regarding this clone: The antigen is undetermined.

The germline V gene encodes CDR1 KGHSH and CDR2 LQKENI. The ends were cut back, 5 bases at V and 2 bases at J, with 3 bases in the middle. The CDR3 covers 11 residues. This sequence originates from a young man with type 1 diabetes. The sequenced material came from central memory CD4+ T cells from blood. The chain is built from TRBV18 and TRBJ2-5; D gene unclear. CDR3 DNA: TGTGCCAGCTCAAAACAAGAGACCCAGTACTTC. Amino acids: CASSKQETQYF.